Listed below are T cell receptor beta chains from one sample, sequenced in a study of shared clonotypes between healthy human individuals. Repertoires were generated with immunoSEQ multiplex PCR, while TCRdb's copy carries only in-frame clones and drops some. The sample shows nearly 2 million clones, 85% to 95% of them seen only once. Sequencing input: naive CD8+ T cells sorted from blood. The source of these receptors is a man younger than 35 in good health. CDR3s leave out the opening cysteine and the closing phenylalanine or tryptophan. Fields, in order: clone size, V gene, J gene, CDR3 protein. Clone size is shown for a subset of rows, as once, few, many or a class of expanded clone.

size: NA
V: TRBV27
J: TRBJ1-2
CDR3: ASSDRPAGGYT

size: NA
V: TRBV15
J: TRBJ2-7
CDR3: ATSILHELATFFSSYEQY

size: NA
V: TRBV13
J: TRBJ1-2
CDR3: ASSVSAGVDNYGYT

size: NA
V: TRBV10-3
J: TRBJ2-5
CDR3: AISELAGGQETQY

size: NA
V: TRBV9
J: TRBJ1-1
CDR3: ASSRTGGTEAF

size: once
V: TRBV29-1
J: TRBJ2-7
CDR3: SVGHPGLAYEQY

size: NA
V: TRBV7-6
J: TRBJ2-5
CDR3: ASSLVQQETQY

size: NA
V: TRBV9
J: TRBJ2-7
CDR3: ASSSGGAEQY

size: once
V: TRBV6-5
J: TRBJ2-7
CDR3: ASSAALGYEQY

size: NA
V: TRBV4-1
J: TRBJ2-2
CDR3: ASRDRANTGELF

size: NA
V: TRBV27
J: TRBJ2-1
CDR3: ASSLDSGNYNEQF

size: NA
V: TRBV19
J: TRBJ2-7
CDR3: ASSRLGEGYEQY

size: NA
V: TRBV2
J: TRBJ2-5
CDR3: ASKILAGELQETQY

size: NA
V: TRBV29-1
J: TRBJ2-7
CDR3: SVEVGLAGGPFAYEQY

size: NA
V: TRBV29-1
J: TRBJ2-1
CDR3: SVEGIAGTPYNEQF

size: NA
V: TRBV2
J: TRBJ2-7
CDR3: ASSEHGGASEQY

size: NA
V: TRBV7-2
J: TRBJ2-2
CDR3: ASSLAQVLSTGELF

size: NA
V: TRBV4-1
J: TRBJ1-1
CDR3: ASSPSTGEAF

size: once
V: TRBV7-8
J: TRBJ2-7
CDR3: ASSFLDRGKNSYEQY

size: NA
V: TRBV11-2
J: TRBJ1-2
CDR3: ASSLDPTGGYT

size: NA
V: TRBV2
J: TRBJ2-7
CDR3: ASSGIGYEQY

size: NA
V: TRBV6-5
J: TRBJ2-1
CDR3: ASKETISSYNEQF

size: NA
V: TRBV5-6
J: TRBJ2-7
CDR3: ASSGRSYEQY

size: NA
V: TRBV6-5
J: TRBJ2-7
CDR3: ASSYSESLEQY

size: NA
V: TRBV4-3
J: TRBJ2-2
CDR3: ASSRFANTGELF

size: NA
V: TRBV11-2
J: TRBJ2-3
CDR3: ASSPEAWGTDTQY

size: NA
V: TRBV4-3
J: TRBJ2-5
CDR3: ASSQEGGEETQY

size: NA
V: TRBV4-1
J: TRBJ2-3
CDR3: ASSSARTRSSTDTQY

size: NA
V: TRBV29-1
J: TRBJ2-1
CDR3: SVEDIVDEQF

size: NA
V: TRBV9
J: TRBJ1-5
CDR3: ASSVWGEGQPQH

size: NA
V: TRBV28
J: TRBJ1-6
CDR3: ASSLDSLNANSPLH

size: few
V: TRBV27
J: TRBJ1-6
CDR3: ASSAGTRSSPLH